Presented here are 28 T cell receptor beta chains from one specimen sequenced in a study of CD8 T cells in Susac syndrome. An amount of RNA that ranged from 0.5 to 1 ug was reverse transcribed with random hexamers. TCRdb independently ran MiXCR on the immunoSEQ multiplex PCR reads; one entry per CDR3 protein. The table has 250,000 or so distinct CDR3 sequences, roughly 93% seen once. Sequenced input: CD4+ T cells from PBMCs. These receptors all stem from a human donor with multiple sclerosis.

Only a few counts were recorded for this clonotype. This chain uses TRBV29-1 with TRBJ1-1; D is perhaps TRBD1 (6 bases). V was clipped by 4 bases and J by 1 base, with 13 bases between them. The CDR3 contains 14 residues. Germline V CDR1 and CDR2: SQVTM, ANQGSEA. The CDR3 protein is CSVAIQGWNTEAFF. The CDR3 nucleotides are TGCAGCGTTGCCATTCAGGGGTGGAACACTGAAGCTTTCTTT.

The rearrangement links TRBV7-6 to TRBJ1-3; D gene uncertain. CDR3 length: 14 amino acids. Trimming cost V 4 bases and J 1 base, with 8 bases left between them. Germline CDR1 and CDR2: SGHVS and FNYEAQ. The DNA of the CDR3 is TGTGCCAGCAGCTCTGGGAATTCTGGAAACACCATATATTTT. This translates into CASSSGNSGNTIYF.

This clonotype came up a few times. The chain is built from TRBV7-6 and TRBJ2-4, with D possibly being TRBD2 (6 bases). Trimming removed 5 bases from V and 1 base from J, with 6 bases in between. The CDR3 spans 13 residues. Germline V gene lookup returns CDR1 SGHVS and CDR2 FNYEAQ. In DNA, the CDR3 is TGTGCCAGCAGCGGGGGGGCCAAAAACATTCAGTACTTC. Its translation: CASSGGAKNIQYF.

This chain joins TRBV3-1 and TRBJ1-6; D possibly corresponds to TRBD1 (6 bases). Between the trimmed V and J ends, which lost 1 base and 8 bases, there was a span of 12 bases. Germline assignment: CDR1 LGHDT and CDR2 YNNKEL (reference sequence). The CDR3 is 15 residues long. CDR3 sequence reads: CASSQALDRYSPLHF. DNA of the CDR3: TGTGCCAGCAGCCAAGCTTTGGACAGATATTCACCCCTCCACTTT.

V and J are TRBV29-1 and TRBJ1-1; D is uncertain. Germline lookup yields CDR1 SQVTM and CDR2 ANQGSEA. Between the trimmed V and J ends, which lost 4 bases and 4 bases, there was a span of 16 bases. This CDR3 is 14 amino acids long. The CDR3 region is CSVVPFRAVTEAFF. The CDR3 DNA reads as TGCAGCGTTGTACCCTTTCGGGCCGTCACTGAAGCTTTCTTT.

The V and J genes are TRBV15 and TRBJ1-2, with D unresolved. Per the germline V gene, CDR1 is LNHNV and CDR2 is YYDKDF (reference sequence). Trimming shortened V by 4 bases and J by 1 base, and 7 bases separated the two germline ends. CDR3 size: 13 residues. CDR3 sequence reads: CATSTHFNYGYTF. The DNA of the CDR3 is TGTGCCACCAGCACACACTTTAACTATGGCTACACCTTC.

The chain is built from TRBV12-3 or TRBV12-4 and TRBJ1-1, with a tentative D call TRBD1 (6 bases). The CDR3 extends over 11 amino acids. The germline V and J ends were trimmed by 6 bases and 7 bases, with 9 bases remaining between them. The CDR3 DNA sequence: TGTGCCAGCAGGCAGACAGGTGAAGCTTTCTTT. Translated, it gives CASRQTGEAFF.

This clonotype appeared a single time. For the CDR3, the DNA is TGCAGCGTTGGGGAGCGGCGGCAGGGCGGGGAGCTGTTTTTT. Translating gives CSVGERRQGGELFF. The chain carries TRBV29-1 and TRBJ2-2; D may be TRBD1 or TRBD2 (5 bases each). CDR1 SQVTM and CDR2 ANQGSEA come from the germline V gene. The CDR3 extends over 14 amino acids. Trimming left V 4 bases short and J 7 bases short, with 16 bases between.

The chain links TRBV12-3 or TRBV12-4 to TRBJ1-1; D might be TRBD1 (6 bases). V was pared by 5 bases and J by 7 bases, with 8 bases between. There are 11 residues in the CDR3. The CDR3 loop is CASSNRVEAFF. The CDR3 nucleotides are TGTGCCAGCAGTAACAGGGTTGAAGCTTTCTTT.

The chain is built from TRBV20-1 and TRBJ1-1; the match to TRBD1 covers 8 bases. V lost 1 base and J lost 7; bases outside the gene matches: 5. The CDR3 has 13 residues. Germline CDR1 is DFQATT and CDR2 is SNEGSKA (reference sequence). The CDR3 here is CSARVAGTGEAFF. The CDR3 DNA follows: TGCAGTGCTAGAGTCGCCGGGACAGGTGAAGCTTTCTTT.

The chain employs TRBV29-1 and TRBJ1-1; 9 positions match TRBD1. V shed 4 bases and J 5 bases; nucleotides not matched to a gene: 5. Germline V gives CDR1 SQVTM, CDR2 ANQGSEA. The CDR3 contains 13 residues. The CDR3, as DNA: TGCAGCGTTGCCCGGACAGGGGAGACTGAAGCTTTCTTT. The encoded protein is CSVARTGETEAFF.

V usage is TRBV28 and J usage is TRBJ2-2, with TRBD1 matching over 7 bases. Trimming at V came to 11 bases and at J to 4 bases, leaving 7 bases not matched to a gene. This CDR3 contains 13 residues. Germline V gene lookup returns CDR1 MDHEN and CDR2 SYDVKM. CDR3 amino acids: CAGQVVGTGELFF. The CDR3 bases are TGTGCCGGACAGGTAGTCGGCACCGGGGAGCTGTTTTTT.

This CDR3 reads CASSPSGTPDNYGYTF. The CDR3 DNA reads TGCGCCAGCAGTCCAAGCGGGACACCTGATAACTATGGCTACACCTTC. V gene TRBV4-1 combines with J gene TRBJ1-2; possibly TRBD1 for D (6 bases). Germline V gene sequence: CDR1 MGHRA, CDR2 YSYEKL. CDR3 size: 16 residues. Deletions cut 6 bases from V and 1 base from J, with 18 bases between.

The genes are TRBV24-1 and TRBJ2-1, with 11 nucleotides matching TRBD2. V shed 7 bases and J 2 bases; nucleotides not matched to a gene: 6. The length of the CDR3 is 16 residues. CDR1 KGHDR and CDR2 SFDVKD come from the germline V gene. As DNA, the CDR3 is TGTGCCACCAGCGGTACTAGCGGGGGACCCTACAATGAGCAGTTCTTC. Amino acid sequence: CATSGTSGGPYNEQFF.

The rearrangement joins TRBV9 to TRBJ1-2; D not certain. CDR3 length equals 16 residues. Germline V gene sequence: CDR1 SGDLS, CDR2 YYNGEE. Trimming took 3 bases from V and 4 from J, leaving 19 bases between them. The CDR3 region is CASSAPDVTRGYGYTF. In nucleotides, the CDR3 is TGTGCCAGCAGCGCGCCGGACGTGACCCGCGGCTATGGCTACACCTTC.

This clonotype was seen a single time. This chain uses TRBV20-1 with TRBJ2-5, with TRBD1 matching over 9 bases. CDR3 size: 13 residues. J lost 4 bases, V lost 5 bases, and 5 bases had no gene match. The germline CDR1 and CDR2 sequences are DFQATT and SNEGSKA (reference sequence). CDR3 sequence (DNA): TGCAGTGCTTACAGGGGGCTGGGAGAGACCCAGTACTTC. It is translated as CSAYRGLGETQYF.

This rearrangement joins TRBV29-1 to TRBJ1-5, with 8 bases lining up with TRBD1. Germline V gives CDR1 SQVTM, CDR2 ANQGSEA. Trimming removed 4 bases from V and 4 bases from J; junction bases left unmatched: 3. CDR3 size: 13 residues. The CDR3 region has the DNA TGCAGCGTTGTGGACAGGGTTAATCAGCCCCAGCATTTT. Its protein product is CSVVDRVNQPQHF.

The chain is built from TRBV24-1 and TRBJ2-7; possible D gene TRBD2, 6 bases. V lost 6 bases and J 4 bases, leaving 21 bases between the germline ends. The CDR3 totals 16 residues. Germline V gene sequence: CDR1 KGHDR, CDR2 SFDVKD. The CDR3 DNA sequence: TGTGCCACCAGTCGGGGTCGGCAGGGACTCGGGTACGAGCAGTACGTC. Its translation is CATSRGRQGLGYEQYV.

This clonotype was observed a handful of times. The rearrangement links TRBV5-1 to TRBJ1-1; 7 nucleotides agree with TRBD1. Looked up from germline, CDR1 is SGHRS and CDR2 is YFSETQ. J was trimmed by 0 bases and V by 3 bases; bases with no gene match: 5. This CDR3 has 15 residues. The CDR3, as DNA: TGCGCCAGCAGCTCCCGGACAGGAATGAACACTGAAGCTTTCTTT. Its protein is CASSSRTGMNTEAFF.

V is TRBV12-3 or TRBV12-4 and J is TRBJ2-5; TRBD1 matches at 8 bases. J was trimmed by 5 bases and V by 8 bases; bases with no gene match: 13. The CDR3 has 15 residues. CDR3 coding DNA: TGTGCCAGCGGACTTTCCGGGACAGGCGAGGAGACCCAGTACTTC. Protein: CASGLSGTGEETQYF.

The rearrangement joins TRBV6-5 to TRBJ1-1, with 7 bases identical to TRBD1. This CDR3 is built from 15 residues. Germline CDR1 and CDR2: MNHEY and SVGAGI. V was clipped by 6 bases and J by 1 base; unmatched bases: 8. CDR3 sequence (DNA): TGTGCCAGCAGCTCCAGGGACAGCCGGAACACTGAAGCTTTCTTT. Translation gives CASSSRDSRNTEAFF.

The J gene is TRBJ1-2, the V gene TRBV10-3; TRBD1 aligns across 9 bases. The CDR3 covers 14 residues. The germline V gene has CDR1 ENHRY and CDR2 SYGVKD. The V and J ends lost 4 bases and 4 bases, in that order; junction bases with no gene match: 4. The CDR3: CAISGGQGIYGYTF. Written as DNA, the CDR3 is TGTGCCATCAGTGGGGGACAGGGAATCTATGGCTACACCTTC.

This clonotype appeared a single time. J is TRBJ2-6 and V is TRBV2; no clear D gene. The CDR3 totals 18 residues. Germline V CDR1 and CDR2: SNHLY, FYNNEI. V was cut by 8 bases and J by 0 bases, with 20 bases left in between. Here the CDR3 reads CASSRARILSSGANVLTF. CDR3 DNA sequence: TGTGCCAGCTCCCGGGCGCGGATCCTGTCCTCTGGGGCCAACGTCCTGACTTTC.

J is TRBJ2-7 and V is TRBV11-2, with TRBD2 identical over 7 bases. Germline lookup yields CDR1 SGHAT and CDR2 FQNNGV. The CDR3 spans 17 residues. Trimming removed 1 base from V and 0 bases from J; junction bases left unmatched: 9. The CDR3 here is CASSLVGLAARSYEQYV. DNA of the CDR3: TGTGCCAGCAGCTTAGTGGGTCTAGCGGCCCGCTCCTACGAGCAGTACGTC.

This chain joins TRBV3-1 and TRBJ1-1; D might be TRBD1 (6 bases). V lost 4 bases to trimming and J lost 1 base, with 16 bases between them. This CDR3 spans 16 amino acids. Germline CDR1 reads LGHDT; CDR2 reads YNNKEL (reference sequence). The CDR3 reads CASSPGQWRGNTEAFF. The CDR3 DNA is TGTGCCAGCAGCCCTGGACAGTGGAGGGGGAACACTGAAGCTTTCTTT.

The chain links TRBV4-2 to TRBJ2-1, with D possibly TRBD2 on 7 matching bases. Germline lookup yields CDR1 LGHNA and CDR2 YNFKEQ. This CDR3 has 17 residues. V dropped 0 bases and J dropped 4 bases, with 16 bases sitting between them. CDR3 DNA sequence: TGTGCCAGCAGCCAAGATAAAAGGCGGGGGCCGTACAATGAGCAGTTCTTC. This sequence encodes CASSQDKRRGPYNEQFF.

V usage is TRBV9 and J usage is TRBJ2-3, with 8 bases matching TRBD2. This CDR3 is 16 amino acids long. Germline V gives CDR1 SGDLS, CDR2 YYNGEE. The trim removed 3 bases at V and 1 base at J, leaving 7 bases unmatched. CDR3 amino acids: CASSEGSGARTDTQYF. CDR3 bases: TGTGCCAGCAGCGAAGGTAGCGGGGCACGCACAGATACGCAGTATTTT.

V usage is TRBV29-1 and J usage is TRBJ1-1; unclear D gene. CDR1 is SQVTM, CDR2 ANQGSEA, per germline. V dropped 7 bases and J dropped 2 bases, with 8 bases sitting between them. The CDR3 spans 11 residues. The CDR3 reads CSADPNTEAFF. The CDR3 DNA sequence: TGCAGCGCCGACCCTAACACTGAAGCTTTCTTT.